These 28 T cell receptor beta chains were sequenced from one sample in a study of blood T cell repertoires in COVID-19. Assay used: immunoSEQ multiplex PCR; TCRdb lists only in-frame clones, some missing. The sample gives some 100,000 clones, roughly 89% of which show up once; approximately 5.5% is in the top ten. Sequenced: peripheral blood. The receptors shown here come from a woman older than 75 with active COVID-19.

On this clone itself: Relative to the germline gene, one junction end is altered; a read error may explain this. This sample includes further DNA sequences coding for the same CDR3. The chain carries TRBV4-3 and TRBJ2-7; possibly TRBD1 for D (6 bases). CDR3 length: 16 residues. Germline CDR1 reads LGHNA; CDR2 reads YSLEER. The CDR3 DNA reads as TGCGCCAGCAGCCAAGCCGTTGGGACAAGGACCTATGAGCAGTACTTC. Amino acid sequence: CASSQAVGTRTYEQYF.

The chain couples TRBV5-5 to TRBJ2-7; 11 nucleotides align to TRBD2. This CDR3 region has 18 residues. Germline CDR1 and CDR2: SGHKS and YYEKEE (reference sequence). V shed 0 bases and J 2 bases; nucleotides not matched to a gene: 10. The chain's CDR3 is CASSLGLAGISMTYEQYF. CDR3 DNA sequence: TGTGCCAGCAGCTTGGGACTAGCGGGAATTTCCATGACCTACGAGCAGTACTTC.

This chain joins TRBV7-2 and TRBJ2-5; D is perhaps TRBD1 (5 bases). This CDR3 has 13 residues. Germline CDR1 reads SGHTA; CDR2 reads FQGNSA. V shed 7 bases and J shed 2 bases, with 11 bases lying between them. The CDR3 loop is CASKWGSQETQYF. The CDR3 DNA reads TGTGCCAGCAAGTGGGGCTCACAAGAGACCCAGTACTTC.

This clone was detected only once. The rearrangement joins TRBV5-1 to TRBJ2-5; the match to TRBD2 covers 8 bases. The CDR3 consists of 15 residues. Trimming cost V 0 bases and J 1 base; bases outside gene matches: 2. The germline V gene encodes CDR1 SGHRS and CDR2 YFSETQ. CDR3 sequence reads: CASSLALAGQETQYF. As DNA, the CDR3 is TGCGCCAGCAGCTTGGCTCTAGCGGGCCAAGAGACCCAGTACTTC.

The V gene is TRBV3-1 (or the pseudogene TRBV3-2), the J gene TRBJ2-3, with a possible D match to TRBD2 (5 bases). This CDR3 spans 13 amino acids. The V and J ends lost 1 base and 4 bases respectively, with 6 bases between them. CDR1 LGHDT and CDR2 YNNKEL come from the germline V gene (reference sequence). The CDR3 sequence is CASSQASPDTQYF. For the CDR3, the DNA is TGTGCCAGCAGCCAAGCTAGCCCAGATACGCAGTATTTT.

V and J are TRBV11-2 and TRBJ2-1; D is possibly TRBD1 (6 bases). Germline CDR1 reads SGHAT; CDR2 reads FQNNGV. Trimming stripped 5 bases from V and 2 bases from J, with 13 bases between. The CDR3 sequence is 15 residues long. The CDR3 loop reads CASSQDRSAYNEQFF. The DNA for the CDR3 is TGTGCCAGCAGCCAAGACAGGTCAGCCTACAATGAGCAGTTCTTC.

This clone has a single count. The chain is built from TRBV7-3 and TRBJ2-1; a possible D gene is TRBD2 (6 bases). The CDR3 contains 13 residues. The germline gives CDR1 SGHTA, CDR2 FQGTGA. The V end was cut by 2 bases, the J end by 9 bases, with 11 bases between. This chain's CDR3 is CASSLRLDGEQFF. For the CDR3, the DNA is TGTGCCAGCAGCTTACGACTAGACGGTGAGCAGTTCTTC.

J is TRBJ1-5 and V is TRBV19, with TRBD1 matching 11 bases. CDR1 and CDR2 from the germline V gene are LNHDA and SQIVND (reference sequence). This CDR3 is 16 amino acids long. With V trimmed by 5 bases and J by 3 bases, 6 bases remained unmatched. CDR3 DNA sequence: TGTGCCAGTAGTCACCCGGGACAGGGGGTCAATCAGCCCCAGCATTTT. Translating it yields CASSHPGQGVNQPQHF.

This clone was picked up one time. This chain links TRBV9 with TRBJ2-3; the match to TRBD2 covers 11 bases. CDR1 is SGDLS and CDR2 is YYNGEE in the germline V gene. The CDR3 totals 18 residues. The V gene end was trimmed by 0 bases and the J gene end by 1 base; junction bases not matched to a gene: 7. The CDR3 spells CASSVDASGRWGTDTQYF. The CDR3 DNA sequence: TGTGCCAGCAGCGTAGACGCTAGCGGGAGGTGGGGCACAGATACGCAGTATTTT. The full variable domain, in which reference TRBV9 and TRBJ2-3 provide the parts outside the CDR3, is DSGVTQTPKHLITATGQRVTLRCSPRSGDLSVYWYQQSLDQGLQFLIQYYNGEERAKGNILERFSAQQFPDLHSELNLSSLELGDSALYFCASSVDASGRWGTDTQYFGPGTRLTVL.

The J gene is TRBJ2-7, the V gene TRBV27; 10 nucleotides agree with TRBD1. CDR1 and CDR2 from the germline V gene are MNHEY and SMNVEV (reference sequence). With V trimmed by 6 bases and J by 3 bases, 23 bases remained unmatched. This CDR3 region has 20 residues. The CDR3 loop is CASSGGSGQGSSRSIYEQYF. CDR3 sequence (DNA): TGTGCCAGCAGCGGTGGATCGGGACAGGGGAGCTCCCGCTCGATCTACGAGCAGTACTTC.

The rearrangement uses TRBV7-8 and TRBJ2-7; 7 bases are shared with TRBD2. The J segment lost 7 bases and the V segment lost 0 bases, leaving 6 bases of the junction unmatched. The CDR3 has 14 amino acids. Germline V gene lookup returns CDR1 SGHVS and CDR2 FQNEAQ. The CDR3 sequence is CASSLAGGPREQYF. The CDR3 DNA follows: TGTGCCAGCAGCTTAGCGGGAGGGCCGAGGGAGCAGTACTTC. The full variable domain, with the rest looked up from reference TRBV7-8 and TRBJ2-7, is GAGVSQSPRYKVAKRGQDVALRCDPISGHVSLFWYQQALGQGPEFLTYFQNEAQLDKSGLPSDRFFAERPEGSVSTLKIQRTQQEDSAVYLCASSLAGGPREQYFGPGTRLTVT.

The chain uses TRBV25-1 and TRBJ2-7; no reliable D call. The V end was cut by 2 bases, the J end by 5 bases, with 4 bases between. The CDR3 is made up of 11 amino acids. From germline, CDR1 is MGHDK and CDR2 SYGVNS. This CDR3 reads CASSELNEQYF. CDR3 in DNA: TGTGCCAGCAGTGAACTAAACGAGCAGTACTTC.

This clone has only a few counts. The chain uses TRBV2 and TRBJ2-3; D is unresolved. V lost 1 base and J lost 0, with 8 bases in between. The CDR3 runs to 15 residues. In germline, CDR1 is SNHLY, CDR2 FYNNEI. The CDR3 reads CASSEEEASTDTQYF. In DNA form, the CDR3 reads TGTGCCAGCAGTGAAGAAGAAGCTAGCACAGATACGCAGTATTTT.

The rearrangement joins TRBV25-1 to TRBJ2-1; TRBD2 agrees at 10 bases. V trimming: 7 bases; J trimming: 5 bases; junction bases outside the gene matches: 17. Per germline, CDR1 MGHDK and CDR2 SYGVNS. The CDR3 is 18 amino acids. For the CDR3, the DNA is TGTGCCAGCACCCCCGATTTCGCTAGCGGGAGCGTGGACAATGAGCAGTTCTTC. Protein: CASTPDFASGSVDNEQFF.

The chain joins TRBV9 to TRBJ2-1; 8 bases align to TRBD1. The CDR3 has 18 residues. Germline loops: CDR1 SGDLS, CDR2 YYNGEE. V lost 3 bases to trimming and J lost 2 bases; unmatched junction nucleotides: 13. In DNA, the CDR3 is TGTGCCAGCAGCGACCACGCACCGACAGGGGAAGCCTACAATGAGCAGTTCTTC. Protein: CASSDHAPTGEAYNEQFF. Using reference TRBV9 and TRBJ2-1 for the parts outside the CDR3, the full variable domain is DSGVTQTPKHLITATGQRVTLRCSPRSGDLSVYWYQQSLDQGLQFLIQYYNGEERAKGNILERFSAQQFPDLHSELNLSSLELGDSALYFCASSDHAPTGEAYNEQFFGPGTRLTVL.

The CDR3 region is CASGIGPGELFF. CDR3 nucleotides: TGTGCCTCGGGGATCGGGCCCGGGGAGCTGTTTTTT. This chain links TRBV10-3 with TRBJ2-2; possible D gene TRBD2, 5 bases. This CDR3 contains 12 residues. Germline lookup yields CDR1 ENHRY and CDR2 SYGVKD. V dropped 11 bases and J dropped 6 bases, with 13 bases sitting between them.

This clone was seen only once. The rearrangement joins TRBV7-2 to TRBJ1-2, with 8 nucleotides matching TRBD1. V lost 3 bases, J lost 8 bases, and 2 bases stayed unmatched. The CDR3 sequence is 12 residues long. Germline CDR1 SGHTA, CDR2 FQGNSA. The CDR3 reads CASSLDREGYTF. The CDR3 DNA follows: TGTGCCAGCAGCTTGGACAGGGAGGGCTACACCTTC.

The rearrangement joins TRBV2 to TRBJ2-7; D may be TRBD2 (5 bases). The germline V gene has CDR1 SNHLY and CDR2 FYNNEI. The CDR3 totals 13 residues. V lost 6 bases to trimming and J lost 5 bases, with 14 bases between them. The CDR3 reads CASSQNLGDEQYF. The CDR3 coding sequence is TGTGCCAGCAGCCAGAACCTCGGGGACGAGCAGTACTTC.

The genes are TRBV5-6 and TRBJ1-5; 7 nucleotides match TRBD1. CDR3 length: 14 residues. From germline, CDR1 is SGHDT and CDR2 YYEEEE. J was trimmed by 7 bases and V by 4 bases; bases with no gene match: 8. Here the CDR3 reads CASSLDRATQPQHF. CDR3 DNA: TGTGCCAGCAGCCTCGACAGGGCCACCCAGCCCCAGCATTTT.

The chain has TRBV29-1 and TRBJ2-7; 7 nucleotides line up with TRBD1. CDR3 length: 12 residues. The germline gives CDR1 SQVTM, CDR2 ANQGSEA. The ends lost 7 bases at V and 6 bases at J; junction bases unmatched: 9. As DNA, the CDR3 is TGCAGCGCAGGTGAACAGGGGTTCGAGCAGTACTTC. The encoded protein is CSAGEQGFEQYF.

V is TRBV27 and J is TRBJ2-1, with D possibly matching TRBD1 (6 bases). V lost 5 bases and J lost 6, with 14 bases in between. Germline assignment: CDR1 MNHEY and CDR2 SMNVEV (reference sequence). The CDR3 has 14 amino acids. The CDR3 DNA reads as TGTGCCAGCAGTCAACAGGGCCGGCTCAATGAGCAGTTCTTC. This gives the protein CASSQQGRLNEQFF.

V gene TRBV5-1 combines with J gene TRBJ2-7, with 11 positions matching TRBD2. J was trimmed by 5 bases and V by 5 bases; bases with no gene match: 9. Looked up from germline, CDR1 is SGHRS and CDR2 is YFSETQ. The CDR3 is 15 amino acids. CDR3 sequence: CASRLAGGPYDEQYF. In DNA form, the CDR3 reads TGCGCCAGCAGGTTAGCGGGAGGGCCTTACGACGAGCAGTACTTC.

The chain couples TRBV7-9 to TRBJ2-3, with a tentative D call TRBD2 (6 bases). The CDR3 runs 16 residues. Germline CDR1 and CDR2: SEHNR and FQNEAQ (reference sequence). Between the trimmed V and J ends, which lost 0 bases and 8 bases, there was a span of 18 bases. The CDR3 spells CASSLARSGAPRTQYF. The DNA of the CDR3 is TGTGCCAGCAGCTTAGCGCGTAGCGGAGCCCCCCGTACGCAGTATTTT.

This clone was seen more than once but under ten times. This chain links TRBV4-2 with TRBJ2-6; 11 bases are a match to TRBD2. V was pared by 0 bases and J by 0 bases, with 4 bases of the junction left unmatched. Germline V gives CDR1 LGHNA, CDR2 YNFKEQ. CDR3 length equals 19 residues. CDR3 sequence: CASSQDPGLAASGANVLTF. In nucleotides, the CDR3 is TGTGCCAGCAGCCAAGATCCGGGACTAGCGGCCTCTGGGGCCAACGTCCTGACTTTC.

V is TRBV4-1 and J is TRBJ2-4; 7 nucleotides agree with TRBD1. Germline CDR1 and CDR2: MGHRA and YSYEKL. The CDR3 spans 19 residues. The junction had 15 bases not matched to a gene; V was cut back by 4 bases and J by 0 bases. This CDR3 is CASSLVGTATLIAKNIQYF. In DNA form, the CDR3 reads TGCGCCAGCAGCCTGGTAGGGACAGCCACTTTAATAGCCAAAAACATTCAGTACTTC.

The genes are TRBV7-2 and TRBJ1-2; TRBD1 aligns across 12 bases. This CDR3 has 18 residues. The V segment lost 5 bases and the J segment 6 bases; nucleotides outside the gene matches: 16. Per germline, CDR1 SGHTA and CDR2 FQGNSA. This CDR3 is CASSPTGTGGSRRHGYTF. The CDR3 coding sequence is TGTGCCAGCAGCCCCACCGGGACAGGGGGCTCTAGGAGGCATGGCTACACCTTC.

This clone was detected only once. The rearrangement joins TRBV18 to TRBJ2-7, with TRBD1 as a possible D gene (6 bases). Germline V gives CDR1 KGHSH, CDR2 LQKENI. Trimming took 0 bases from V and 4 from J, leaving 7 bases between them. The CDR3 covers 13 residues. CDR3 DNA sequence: TGTGCCAGCTCACCACCGGGACAATACGAGCAGTACTTC. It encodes CASSPPGQYEQYF.

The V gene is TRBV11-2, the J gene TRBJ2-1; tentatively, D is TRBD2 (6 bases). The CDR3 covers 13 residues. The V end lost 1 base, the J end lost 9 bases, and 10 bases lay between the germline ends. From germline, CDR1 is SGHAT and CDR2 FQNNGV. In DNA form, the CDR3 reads TGTGCCAGCAGCTTAGGGATGGGGGGTGAGCAGTTCTTC. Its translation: CASSLGMGGEQFF. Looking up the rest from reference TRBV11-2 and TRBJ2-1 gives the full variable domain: EAGVAQSPRYKIIEKRQSVAFWCNPISGHATLYWYQQILGQGPKLLIQFQNNGVVDDSQLPKDRFSAERLKGVDSTLKIQPAKLEDSAVYLCASSLGMGGEQFFGPGTRLTVL.